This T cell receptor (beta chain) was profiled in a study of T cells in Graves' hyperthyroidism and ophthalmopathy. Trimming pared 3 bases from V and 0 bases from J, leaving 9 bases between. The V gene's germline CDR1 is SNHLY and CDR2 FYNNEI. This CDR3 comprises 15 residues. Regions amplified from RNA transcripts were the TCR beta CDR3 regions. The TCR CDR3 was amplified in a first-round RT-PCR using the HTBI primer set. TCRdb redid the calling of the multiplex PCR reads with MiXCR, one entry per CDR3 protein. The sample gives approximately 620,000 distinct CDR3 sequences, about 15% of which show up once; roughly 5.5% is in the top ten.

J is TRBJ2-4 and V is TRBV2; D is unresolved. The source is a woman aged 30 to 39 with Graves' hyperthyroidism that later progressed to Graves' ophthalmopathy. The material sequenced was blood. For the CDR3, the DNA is TGTGCCAGCAGTGAGTCTGTACTAGCCAAAAACATTCAGTACTTC. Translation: CASSESVLAKNIQYF.